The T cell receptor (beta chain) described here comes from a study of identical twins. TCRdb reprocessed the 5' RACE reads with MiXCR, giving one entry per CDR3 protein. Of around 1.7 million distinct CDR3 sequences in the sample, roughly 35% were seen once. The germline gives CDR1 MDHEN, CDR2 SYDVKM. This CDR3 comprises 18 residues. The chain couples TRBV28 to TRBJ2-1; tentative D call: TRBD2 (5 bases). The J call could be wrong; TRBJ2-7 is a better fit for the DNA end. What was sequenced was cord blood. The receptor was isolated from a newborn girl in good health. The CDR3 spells CASTSLEGPQLVYNEQYF. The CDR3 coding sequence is TGTGCCAGCACATCTTTAGAGGGCCCACAGCTTGTCTACAATGAGCAGTACTTC.